The 2 T cell receptor beta chains given below trace back to one sample, sequenced in a study of shared clonotypes between healthy human individuals. Here immunoSEQ multiplex PCR was the method, and the copy in TCRdb shows in-frame clones only, minus some. The table has some 2,100,000 clones, around 93% seen once. Naive CD8 cells, CD45RO-negative and positively selected for CCR7, excluded terminally differentiated effector memory CD45RA+ cells. Sequenced: naive CD8+ T cells from PBMCs. These receptor sequences come from a man aged 18 to 29 in good health. Some clones in this sample may be carry-over from other donors' samples.

The V and J genes are TRBV7-9 and TRBJ2-3; the D call may be TRBD1 or TRBD2 (5 bases each). Germline V lookup: CDR1 SEHNR, CDR2 FQNEAQ (reference sequence). The CDR3 contains 15 residues. Trimming took 5 bases from V and 3 from J, leaving 15 bases between them. CDR3 coding DNA: TGTGCCAGCAGCCCTCTCGTAGGGGAGACAGATACGCAGTATTTT. Residues: CASSPLVGETDTQYF.

The chain has TRBV15 and TRBJ1-1; D ambiguous. V was trimmed by 0 bases and J by 3 bases, leaving 8 bases between them. Germline loops: CDR1 LNHNV, CDR2 YYDKDF (reference sequence). This CDR3 has 14 residues. The CDR3 region is CATSRDRRHTEAFF. The DNA of the CDR3 is TGTGCCACCAGCAGAGATCGGCGCCACACTGAAGCTTTCTTT.